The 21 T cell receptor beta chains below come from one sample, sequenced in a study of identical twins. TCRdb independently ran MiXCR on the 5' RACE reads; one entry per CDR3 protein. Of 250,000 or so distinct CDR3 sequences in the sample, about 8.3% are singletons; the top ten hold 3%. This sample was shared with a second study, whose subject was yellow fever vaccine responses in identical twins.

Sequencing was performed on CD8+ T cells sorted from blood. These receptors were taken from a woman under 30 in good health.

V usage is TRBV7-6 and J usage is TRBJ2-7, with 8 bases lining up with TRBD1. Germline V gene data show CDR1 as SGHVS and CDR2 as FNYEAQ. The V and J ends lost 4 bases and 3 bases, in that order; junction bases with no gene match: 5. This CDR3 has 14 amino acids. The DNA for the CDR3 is TGTGCCAGCAGCTCGACAGGGGTTGTCTACGAGCAGTACTTC. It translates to CASSSTGVVYEQYF.

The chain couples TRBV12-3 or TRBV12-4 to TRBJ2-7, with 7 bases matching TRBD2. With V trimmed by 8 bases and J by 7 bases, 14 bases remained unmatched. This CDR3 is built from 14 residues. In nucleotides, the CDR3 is TGTGCCAGCTCCACCGACGCGGGAGTTTATGAGCAGTACTTC. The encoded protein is CASSTDAGVYEQYF.

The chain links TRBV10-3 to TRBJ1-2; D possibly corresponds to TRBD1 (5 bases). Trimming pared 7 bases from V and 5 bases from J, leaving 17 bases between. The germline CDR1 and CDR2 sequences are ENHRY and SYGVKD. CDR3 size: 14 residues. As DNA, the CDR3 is TGTGCCATCACCCCCGAGACAGCCACATATGGCTACACCTTC. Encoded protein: CAITPETATYGYTF.

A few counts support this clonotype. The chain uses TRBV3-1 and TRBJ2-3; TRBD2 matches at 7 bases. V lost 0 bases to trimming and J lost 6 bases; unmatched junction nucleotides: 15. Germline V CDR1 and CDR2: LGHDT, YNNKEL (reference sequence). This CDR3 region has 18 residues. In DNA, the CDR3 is TGTGCCAGCAGCCAAGATTCTTCTAGCGGATTACGTGGGGATACGCAGTATTTT. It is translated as CASSQDSSSGLRGDTQYF.

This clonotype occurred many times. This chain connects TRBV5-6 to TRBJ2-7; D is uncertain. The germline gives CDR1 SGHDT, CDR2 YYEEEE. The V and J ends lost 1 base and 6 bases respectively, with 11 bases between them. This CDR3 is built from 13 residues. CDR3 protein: CASSLSASGEQYF. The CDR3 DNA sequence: TGTGCCAGCAGCTTGTCGGCTAGTGGCGAGCAGTACTTC. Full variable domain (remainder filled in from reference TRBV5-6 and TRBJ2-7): DAGVTQSPTHLIKTRGQQVTLRCSPKSGHDTVSWYQQALGQGPQFIFQYYEEEERQRGNFPDRFSGHQFPNYSSELNVNALLLGDSALYLCASSLSASGEQYFGPGTRLTVT.

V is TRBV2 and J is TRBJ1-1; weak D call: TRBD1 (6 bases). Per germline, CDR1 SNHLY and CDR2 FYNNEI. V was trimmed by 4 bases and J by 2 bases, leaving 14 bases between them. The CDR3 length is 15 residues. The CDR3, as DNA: TGTGCCAGCAGTGGTATCGGGACACCCAACACTGAAGCTTTCTTT. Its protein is CASSGIGTPNTEAFF. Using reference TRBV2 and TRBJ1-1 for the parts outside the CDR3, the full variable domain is EPEVTQTPSHQVTQMGQEVILRCVPISNHLYFYWYRQILGQKVEFLVSFYNNEISEKSEIFDDQFSVERPDGSNFTLKIRSTKLEDSAMYFCASSGIGTPNTEAFFGQGTRLTVV.

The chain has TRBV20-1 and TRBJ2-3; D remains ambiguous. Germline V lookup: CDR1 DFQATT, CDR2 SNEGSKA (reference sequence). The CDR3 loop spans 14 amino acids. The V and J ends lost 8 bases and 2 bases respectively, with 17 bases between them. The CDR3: CSTQALDHTDTQYF. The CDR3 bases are TGCAGTACTCAGGCCCTGGACCACACAGATACGCAGTATTTT.

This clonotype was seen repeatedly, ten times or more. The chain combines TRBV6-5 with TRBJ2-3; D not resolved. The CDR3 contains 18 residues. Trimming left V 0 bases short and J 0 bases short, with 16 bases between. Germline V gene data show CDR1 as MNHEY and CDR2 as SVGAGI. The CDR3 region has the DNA TGTGCCAGCAGTTACTCGATCGGTACTACTCCTAGCACAGATACGCAGTATTTT. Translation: CASSYSIGTTPSTDTQYF.

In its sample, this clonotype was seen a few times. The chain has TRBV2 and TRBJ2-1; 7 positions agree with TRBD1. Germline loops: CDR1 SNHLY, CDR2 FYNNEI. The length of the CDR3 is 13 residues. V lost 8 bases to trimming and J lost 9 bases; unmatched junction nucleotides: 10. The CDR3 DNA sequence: TGTGCCAGCGACGACAGGGTTAAGAGTGAGCAGTTCTTC. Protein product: CASDDRVKSEQFF.

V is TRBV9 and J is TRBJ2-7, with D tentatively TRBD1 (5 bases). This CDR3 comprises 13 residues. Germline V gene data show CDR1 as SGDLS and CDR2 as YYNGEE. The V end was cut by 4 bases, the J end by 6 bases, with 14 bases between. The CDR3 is CASSPGRAVEQYF. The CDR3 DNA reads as TGTGCCAGCAGCCCCGGCAGGGCAGTCGAGCAGTACTTC.

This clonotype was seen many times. The CDR3 sequence: CASSPPSSRELFF. CDR3 nucleotide sequence: TGTGCCAGCAGCCCCCCTTCGAGCCGGGAGCTGTTTTTT. The rearrangement joins TRBV7-9 to TRBJ2-2, with D uncertain. The germline V gene encodes CDR1 SEHNR and CDR2 FQNEAQ (reference sequence). This CDR3 is built from 13 residues. V lost 5 bases and J 9 bases, leaving 13 bases between the germline ends.

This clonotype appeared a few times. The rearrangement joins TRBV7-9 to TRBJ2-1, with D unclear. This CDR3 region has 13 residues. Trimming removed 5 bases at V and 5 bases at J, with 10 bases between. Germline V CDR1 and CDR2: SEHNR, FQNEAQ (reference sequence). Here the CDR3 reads CASSLETDNEQFF. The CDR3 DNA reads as TGTGCCAGCAGCCTGGAGACCGACAATGAGCAGTTCTTC.

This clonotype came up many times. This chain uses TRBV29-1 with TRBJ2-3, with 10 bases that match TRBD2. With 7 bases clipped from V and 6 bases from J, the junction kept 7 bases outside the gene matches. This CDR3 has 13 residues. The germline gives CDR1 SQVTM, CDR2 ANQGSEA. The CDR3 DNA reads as TGCAGCGCAGCGGGGGGGGTTCAGGATACGCAGTATTTT. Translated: CSAAGGVQDTQYF.

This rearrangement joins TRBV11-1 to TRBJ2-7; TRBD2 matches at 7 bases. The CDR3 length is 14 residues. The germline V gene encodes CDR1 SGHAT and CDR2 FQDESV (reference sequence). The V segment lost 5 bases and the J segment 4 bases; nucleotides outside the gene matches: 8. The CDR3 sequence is CASSRWGGSYEQYF. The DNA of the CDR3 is TGTGCCAGCAGCCGCTGGGGGGGAAGTTACGAGCAGTACTTC.

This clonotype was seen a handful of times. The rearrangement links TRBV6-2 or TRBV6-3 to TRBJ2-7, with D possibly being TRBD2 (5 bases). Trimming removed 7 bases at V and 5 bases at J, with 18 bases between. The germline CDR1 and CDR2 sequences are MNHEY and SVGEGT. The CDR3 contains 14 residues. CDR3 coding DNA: TGTGCCAGCACTTCACTGAGCGAGGGCGACGAGCAGTACTTC. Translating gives CASTSLSEGDEQYF.

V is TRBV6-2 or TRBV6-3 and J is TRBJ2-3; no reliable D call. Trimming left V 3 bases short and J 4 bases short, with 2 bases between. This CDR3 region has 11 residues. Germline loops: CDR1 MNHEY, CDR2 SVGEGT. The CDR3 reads CASSYPDTQYF. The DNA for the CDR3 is TGTGCCAGCAGTTATCCAGATACGCAGTATTTT.

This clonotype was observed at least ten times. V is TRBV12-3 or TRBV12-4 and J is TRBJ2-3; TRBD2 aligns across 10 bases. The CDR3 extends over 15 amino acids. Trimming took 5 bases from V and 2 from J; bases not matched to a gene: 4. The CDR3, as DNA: TGTGCCAGCAGTAGGACTAGCGGCCCCACAGATACGCAGTATTTT. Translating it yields CASSRTSGPTDTQYF.

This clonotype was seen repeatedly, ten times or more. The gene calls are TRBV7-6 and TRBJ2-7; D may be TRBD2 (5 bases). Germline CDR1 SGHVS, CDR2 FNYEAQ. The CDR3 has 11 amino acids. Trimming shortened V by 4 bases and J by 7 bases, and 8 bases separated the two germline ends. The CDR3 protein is CASSSRGEQYF. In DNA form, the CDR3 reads TGTGCCAGCAGCTCACGGGGAGAGCAGTACTTC.

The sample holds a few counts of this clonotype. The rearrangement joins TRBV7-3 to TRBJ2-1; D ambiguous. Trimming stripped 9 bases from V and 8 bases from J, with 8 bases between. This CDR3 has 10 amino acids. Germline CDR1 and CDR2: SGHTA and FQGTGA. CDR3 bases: TGTGCCAGTAGTAGGCATGAGCAGTTCTTC. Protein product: CASSRHEQFF.

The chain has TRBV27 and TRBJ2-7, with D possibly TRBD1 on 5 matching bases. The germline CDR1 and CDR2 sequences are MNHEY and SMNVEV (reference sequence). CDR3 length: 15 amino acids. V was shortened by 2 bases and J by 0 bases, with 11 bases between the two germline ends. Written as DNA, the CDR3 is TGTGCCAGCAGTTTAATCGACAGCCTCTCCTACGAGCAGTACTTC. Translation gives CASSLIDSLSYEQYF.

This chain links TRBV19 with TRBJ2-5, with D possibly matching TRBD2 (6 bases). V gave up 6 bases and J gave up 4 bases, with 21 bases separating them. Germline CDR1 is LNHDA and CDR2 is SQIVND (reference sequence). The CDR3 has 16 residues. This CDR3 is CASRIAGSAPLETQYF. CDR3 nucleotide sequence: TGTGCCAGTAGGATTGCGGGGTCCGCCCCCTTAGAGACCCAGTACTTC.